The 14 T cell receptor beta chains below were found in one sample sequenced in a study of OX40 agonist ivuxolimab in advanced cancers. Data came from immunoSEQ multiplex PCR; TCRdb stores just in-frame clones and leaves some out. This sample carries about 22,000 clones, around 83% of them seen once, and the ten largest clones take less than 35%. Sequences were derived from CD4+ or CD8+ T cells sorted from blood, sampled in a trial of the OX40 agonist ivuxolimab. The receptor source for this set is an adult with an advanced solid tumor such as melanoma, head and neck, liver or kidney cancer.

This clone showed up just a few times. The genes are TRBV6-1 and TRBJ2-7; 7 bases fit TRBD1. There are 15 residues in the CDR3. V gave up 1 base and J gave up 4 bases; unmatched junction bases: 7. Germline CDR1 reads MNHNS; CDR2 reads SASEGT. CDR3 region: CASSEDRGPFYEQYF. The CDR3 DNA reads TGTGCCAGCAGTGAAGACAGGGGTCCTTTTTACGAGCAGTACTTC.

The rearrangement joins TRBV18 to TRBJ1-4; D is ambiguous. Germline V gene sequence: CDR1 KGHSH, CDR2 LQKENI. There are 13 residues in the CDR3. V was cut by 0 bases and J by 8 bases, with 7 bases left in between. For the CDR3, the DNA is TGTGCCAGCTCACCACCGATAGGAGAAAAACTGTTTTTT. Protein product: CASSPPIGEKLFF.

This chain joins TRBV5-1 and TRBJ2-1; tentatively, D is TRBD2 (6 bases). This CDR3 is built from 13 residues. The germline V gene encodes CDR1 SGHRS and CDR2 YFSETQ. Trimming removed 4 bases at V and 6 bases at J, with 11 bases between. Here the CDR3 DNA reads TGCGCCAGCAGCACTCGACTAGGCAATGAGCAGTTCTTC. Translating gives CASSTRLGNEQFF.

The chain has TRBV19 and TRBJ2-6; tentatively, D is TRBD2 (6 bases). Germline V lookup: CDR1 LNHDA, CDR2 SQIVND (reference sequence). Trimming shortened V by 3 bases and J by 1 base, and 16 bases separated the two germline ends. The CDR3 contains 18 residues. The CDR3 DNA follows: TGTGCCAGTAGTATCGGGCTCGGGGGAACGTCTGGGGCCAACGTCCTGACTTTC. Amino acid sequence: CASSIGLGGTSGANVLTF. Full variable domain (missing parts from reference TRBV19 and TRBJ2-6): DGGITQSPKYLFRKEGQNVTLSCEQNLNHDAMYWYRQDPGQGLRLIYYSQIVNDFQKGDIAEGYSVSREKKESFPLTVTSAQKNPTAFYLCASSIGLGGTSGANVLTFGAGSRLTVL.

V is TRBV11-3 and J is TRBJ1-5, with 10 bases matching TRBD1. This CDR3 has 14 amino acids. Germline V CDR1 and CDR2: SGHNT, YENEEA. V was clipped by 5 bases and J by 10 bases; unmatched bases: 8. CDR3 loop: CASSRGQGVTPQHF. The CDR3 DNA reads as TGTGCCAGCAGCCGAGGACAGGGGGTCACACCCCAGCATTTT.

This clone came up once. The chain combines TRBV19 with TRBJ2-1; D is unclear. Trimming removed 2 bases from V and 0 bases from J, with 14 bases in between. The V gene's germline CDR1 is LNHDA and CDR2 SQIVND (reference sequence). The CDR3 contains 17 residues. CDR3 residues: CASSIPRSALSYNEQFF. DNA for the CDR3: TGTGCCAGTAGTATACCGCGCAGCGCCCTCTCCTACAATGAGCAGTTCTTC.

The chain combines TRBV11-2 with TRBJ1-1, with D perhaps matching TRBD1 (5 bases). The CDR3 is 14 amino acids. CDR1 SGHAT and CDR2 FQNNGV come from the germline V gene. V lost 2 bases to trimming and J lost 2 bases, with 9 bases between them. The CDR3 coding sequence is TGTGCCAGCAGCTTATTCCAGGGTAACACTGAAGCTTTCTTT. Its translation is CASSLFQGNTEAFF. Filled out from reference TRBV11-2 and TRBJ1-1, the complete variable domain reads EAGVAQSPRYKIIEKRQSVAFWCNPISGHATLYWYQQILGQGPKLLIQFQNNGVVDDSQLPKDRFSAERLKGVDSTLKIQPAKLEDSAVYLCASSLFQGNTEAFFGQGTRLTVV.

The chain recombines TRBV5-1 with TRBJ2-7, with 9 positions matching TRBD1. From germline, CDR1 is SGHRS and CDR2 YFSETQ. The junction had 5 bases not matched to a gene; V was cut back by 4 bases and J by 0 bases. This CDR3 comprises 15 residues. In nucleotides, the CDR3 is TGCGCCAGCAGCAACCGGGACAGGGCCTCCTACGAGCAGTACTTC. Its protein product is CASSNRDRASYEQYF.

The J gene is TRBJ1-2, the V gene TRBV28; D gene uncertain. The V end was cut by 10 bases, the J end by 1 base, with 10 bases between. This CDR3 comprises 12 residues. Looked up from germline, CDR1 is MDHEN and CDR2 is SYDVKM. In nucleotides, the CDR3 is TGTGCCACCGTGATCCTTAACTATGGCTACACCTTC. Its protein is CATVILNYGYTF.

The chain is built from TRBV7-2 and TRBJ1-1, with D unclear. The CDR3 consists of 18 residues. V lost 2 bases and J lost 4, with 23 bases in between. The germline gives CDR1 SGHTA, CDR2 FQGNSA. CDR3 protein: CASSLSFQWLVRTTEAFF. Here the CDR3 DNA reads TGTGCCAGCAGCTTAAGCTTCCAGTGGTTGGTGAGAACCACTGAAGCTTTCTTT.

The CDR3 sequence is CASSSPPGRRSGNTIYF. The CDR3 DNA sequence: TGTGCCAGCAGTTCGCCCCCCGGACGGCGCTCTGGAAACACCATATATTTT. This rearrangement joins TRBV28 to TRBJ1-3; D is unresolved. The CDR3 has 17 residues. The V and J ends lost 4 bases and 0 bases respectively, with 16 bases between them. The germline gives CDR1 MDHEN, CDR2 SYDVKM. Based on the CDR3 plus reference TRBV28 and TRBJ1-3, the full variable domain is DVKVTQSSRYLVKRTGEKVFLECVQDMDHENMFWYRQDPGLGLRLIYFSYDVKMKEKGDIPEGYSVSREKKERFSLILESASTNQTSMYLCASSSPPGRRSGNTIYFGEGSWLTVV.

The rearrangement joins TRBV5-4 to TRBJ2-7, with D perhaps matching TRBD2 (7 bases). Germline values: CDR1 SGHNT, CDR2 YYREEE (reference sequence). The V and J ends lost 0 bases and 3 bases respectively, with 13 bases between them. The CDR3 spans 15 residues. The CDR3 loop is CASSLVGGDHYEQYF. The CDR3 DNA reads as TGTGCCAGCAGCTTGGTAGGGGGGGACCACTACGAGCAGTACTTC.

The V call is TRBV7-9, the J call TRBJ2-7; no clear D. The germline V gene encodes CDR1 SEHNR and CDR2 FQNEAQ (reference sequence). The CDR3 spans 13 residues. Trimming left V 5 bases short and J 1 base short, with 9 bases between. CDR3 loop: CASSPANSYEQYF. CDR3 nucleotides: TGTGCCAGCAGCCCCGCTAATTCCTACGAGCAGTACTTC.

The chain links TRBV6-5 to TRBJ2-7; TRBD1 matches at 8 bases. Germline-derived CDR1 and CDR2 are MNHEY and SVGAGI. Losses at the gene ends were 5 bases for V and 4 bases for J; bases not matched to a gene: 7. The CDR3 runs to 14 residues. The CDR3 loop reads CASSEGGQGYEQYF. DNA of the CDR3: TGTGCCAGCAGTGAGGGAGGACAGGGTTACGAGCAGTACTTC.